Detailed here is one T cell receptor beta chain. What it binds is not known. The entry originates in a study of memory CD4+ T cells and cytomegalovirus serostatus. The repertoire was sequenced with immunoSEQ multiplex PCR; TCRdb's copy has only in-frame clones and lacks some. The sample contains tens of thousands of clones, roughly four fifths of which appear only once. Single viable CD3+CD4+CD8-CD45RO+ cells were sorted as the memory CD4+ T cells. Serum IgG to CMV pp150, pp28, p38 and p52 defined serostatus. CD4+ T cells were isolated by positive magnetic selection. Germline assignment: CDR1 SGHDT and CDR2 YYEEEE. V lost 0 bases, J lost 4 bases, and 19 bases lay in between. The CDR3 has 17 residues. Study findings and constraints: Repertoires predicted CMV serostatus with median bootstrapped AUC of around 0.96. Each of 65 to 70 CMV-associated TCRbeta sequences occurred in one to five individuals.

V is TRBV5-6 and J is TRBJ1-1; D perhaps matches TRBD1 (6 bases). Sequencing was carried out using memory CD4+ T cells from blood. This clonotype was obtained from an adult in good health and CMV-seronegative. The CDR3 DNA reads TGTGCCAGCAGCTTGGCTGGGCGAACAGGAGGGGGCACTGAAGCTTTCTTT. This translates into CASSLAGRTGGGTEAFF.